This entry describes one T cell receptor beta chain. The germline V gene encodes CDR1 KGHDR and CDR2 SFDVKD. V shed 9 bases and J shed 9 bases, with 17 bases lying between them. The CDR3 consists of 13 residues. This entry comes from a study of blood T cell repertoires in COVID-19. In the original processing: Reference gene primers were amplified, and this amplification served to estimate nucleated cell counts. Clones were sequenced by immunoSEQ multiplex PCR, and TCRdb holds only the in-frame ones, with some missing. The V and J calls and clone size were taken over from that table, and D and trimming were inferred from the DNA. The sample holds approximately 280,000 clones, over 85% seen once. Membership in each cohort depended on participant-reported clinical history.

The chain has TRBV24-1 and TRBJ1-5, with D possibly TRBD1 on 6 matching bases. Sequenced sample: PBMCs or T cells enriched from blood (not recorded which). The clonotype was recovered from a woman aged 60 to 75 who had recovered from COVID-19. The CDR3 DNA sequence: TGTGCCACCTTCTGGACAGCCCTAGGGCCCCAGCATTTT. As protein: CATFWTALGPQHF.